Given below is one T cell receptor (beta chain) in context. Assay used: immunoSEQ multiplex PCR; TCRdb lists only in-frame clones, some missing. The sample yields around 94,000 clones, about four fifths seen once. This sample was included in a study of blood T cell repertoires in COVID-19. This CDR3 spans 12 amino acids. V gave up 2 bases and J gave up 9 bases, with 8 bases separating them. Germline V gives CDR1 MNHNS, CDR2 SASEGT. This rearrangement joins TRBV6-1 to TRBJ2-1; D call uncertain. Material: peripheral blood. The sequence was collected from a human donor in a cohort sampled during active COVID-19. CDR3 sequence: CASSEWALEQFF. For the CDR3, the DNA is TGTGCCAGCAGTGAATGGGCACTTGAGCAGTTCTTC.